A selection of T cell receptor beta chains follows, all from one sample in a study of CD8 T cells in ankylosing spondylitis. MiXCR, applied by TCRdb to the 5' RACE reads, yields one record per CDR3 protein. This table has about 340,000 distinct CDR3 sequences, roughly 14% appearing once. Sequenced material: blood, either unsorted or a sorted T cell fraction (not recorded which). The receptors originated from a male donor with ankylosing spondylitis or in good health (not recorded which). Both conserved end residues are part of each CDR3. The D gene is left open where the match is weak. The size entry is marked missing in some rows and otherwise reads once, few, many or a size class.

D gene	clone size	V gene	J gene	CDR3 protein	CDR3 DNA
.	few	TRBV20-1	TRBJ2-3	CSAPRDPGFDTQYF	TGCAGTGCCCCAAGGGACCCCGGTTTCGATACGCAGTATTTT
TRBD2	few	TRBV6-1	TRBJ2-1	CASWGGLNNEQFF	TGTGCCAGCTGGGGGGGATTAAACAATGAGCAGTTCTTC
TRBD1	.	TRBV7-9	TRBJ2-2	CASSRQGRTGELFF	TGTGCCAGCAGCCGACAGGGAAGGACCGGGGAGCTGTTTTTT
.	few	TRBV20-1	TRBJ1-1	CSALRGGRANTEAFF	TGCAGTGCTTTAAGGGGAGGCAGGGCTAACACTGAAGCTTTCTTT
.	.	TRBV5-1	TRBJ2-7	CASSFLGDYEQYF	TGCGCCAGCAGCTTCCTGGGGGACTACGAGCAGTACTTC
.	few	TRBV19	TRBJ1-2	CASSPGRSYGYTF	TGTGCCAGTAGTCCAGGGAGAAGCTATGGCTACACCTTC
.	few	TRBV5-1	TRBJ2-6	CASTLFPSGANVLTF	TGCGCCAGCACACTTTTCCCCTCTGGGGCCAACGTCCTGACTTTC
.	many	TRBV12-3/TRBV12-4	TRBJ1-2	CASSLGGGYGYTF	TGTGCCAGCAGCCTAGGGGGTGGCTATGGCTACACCTTC
.	.	TRBV20-1	TRBJ1-5	CSARGGTENQPQHF	TGCAGTGCTAGAGGTGGGACGGAAAATCAGCCCCAGCATTTT
.	few	TRBV15	TRBJ2-3	CATSKGASRAFTDTQYF	TGTGCCACCAGCAAAGGAGCGAGCCGGGCCTTCACAGATACGCAGTATTTT
.	medium-sized	TRBV5-1	TRBJ2-2	CASSLVLAGTGELFF	TGCGCCAGCAGCTTGGTACTAGCAGGAACCGGGGAGCTGTTTTTT
.	.	TRBV11-3	TRBJ1-1	CASSFSGDTEAFF	TGTGCCAGCAGCTTCTCGGGGGACACTGAAGCTTTCTTT
.	.	TRBV10-3	TRBJ2-5	CASNKGQETQYF	TGTGCCAGCAACAAGGGCCAAGAGACCCAGTACTTC
TRBD2	few	TRBV12-3/TRBV12-4	TRBJ2-3	CASSFTLAGGLDTQYF	TGTGCCAGCAGTTTCACACTAGCGGGGGGCCTGGATACGCAGTATTTT
.	.	TRBV11-2	TRBJ1-3	CASSPGGDGNTIYF	TGTGCCAGCAGCCCGGGGGGGGATGGAAACACCATATATTTT
.	few	TRBV7-2	TRBJ2-6	CASSQRALYLRGANVLTF	TGTGCCAGCAGCCAGCGCGCCCTCTATCTGAGGGGGGCCAACGTCCTGACTTTC
.	few	TRBV24-1	TRBJ1-2	CATSEDRIGYTF	TGTGCCACCAGTGAGGACAGAATCGGCTACACCTTC
TRBD2	.	TRBV29-1	TRBJ2-7	CSVATSGNRGSYEQYF	TGCAGCGTTGCAACTAGCGGGAATCGTGGGTCCTACGAGCAGTACTTC
.	.	TRBV12-3/TRBV12-4	TRBJ2-4	CASSFTGRLRNIQYF	TGTGCCAGCAGTTTCACAGGGCGGTTACGAAACATTCAGTACTTC
TRBD2	.	TRBV20-1	TRBJ2-3	CSARGMSRASGGNHPTDTQYF	TGCAGTGCTAGAGGAATGAGCCGGGCTAGCGGGGGTAATCATCCCACAGATACGCAGTATTTT
TRBD1	few	TRBV11-1	TRBJ1-1	CASSETGTEAFF	TGTGCCAGCAGCGAGACAGGGACTGAAGCTTTCTTT
TRBD1	few	TRBV29-1	TRBJ2-7	CSAGQGRDEQYF	TGCAGCGCAGGACAGGGTCGGGACGAGCAGTACTTC
.	.	TRBV5-1	TRBJ1-1	CASSSAYTGLSNTEAFF	TGCGCCAGCAGCTCCGCCTACACGGGGCTATCGAACACTGAAGCTTTCTTT
TRBD1	many	TRBV5-5	TRBJ1-2	CASSVSGTGIFGYTF	TGTGCCAGCAGCGTCTCCGGGACAGGGATTTTCGGCTACACCTTC
.	few	TRBV12-3/TRBV12-4	TRBJ2-7	CASSLGQYEHEQYF	TGTGCCAGCAGTTTAGGACAGTACGAACACGAGCAGTACTTC
.	few	TRBV24-1	TRBJ2-1	CATSDLTRNEQFF	TGTGCCACCAGTGATTTGACTAGGAATGAGCAGTTCTTC
.	.	TRBV4-1	TRBJ2-2	CASSQDGARSTGELFF	TGCGCCAGCAGCCAAGATGGTGCCAGAAGCACCGGGGAGCTGTTTTTT
.	.	TRBV11-3	TRBJ2-3	CASSWRDTDTQYF	TGTGCCAGCAGCTGGCGGGATACAGATACGCAGTATTTT
.	few	TRBV7-2	TRBJ1-2	CASSPIYGYTF	TGTGCCAGCAGCCCCATCTATGGCTACACCTTC
.	.	TRBV6-6	TRBJ1-6	CASSWDRNSPLHF	TGTGCCAGCAGTTGGGACCGGAACTCACCCCTCCACTTT
TRBD2	.	TRBV3-1	TRBJ2-7	CASSPASGGADLYEQYF	TGTGCCAGCAGCCCCGCTAGCGGGGGGGCCGATCTATACGAGCAGTACTTC
TRBD1	.	TRBV9	TRBJ2-1	CASSVEGTGQVRRNEQFF	TGTGCCAGCAGCGTAGAGGGGACAGGGCAAGTGCGGCGAAATGAGCAGTTCTTC
TRBD2	few	TRBV3-1	TRBJ2-5	CASRLTSGEETQYF	TGTGCCAGCAGGTTGACTAGCGGGGAAGAGACCCAGTACTTC
.	.	TRBV30	TRBJ2-7	CAWNPPGALYEQYF	TGTGCCTGGAACCCCCCAGGGGCCCTATACGAGCAGTACTTC
.	.	TRBV12-3/TRBV12-4	TRBJ2-7	CASSWTAGEQYF	TGTGCCAGCAGTTGGACGGCGGGAGAGCAGTACTTC